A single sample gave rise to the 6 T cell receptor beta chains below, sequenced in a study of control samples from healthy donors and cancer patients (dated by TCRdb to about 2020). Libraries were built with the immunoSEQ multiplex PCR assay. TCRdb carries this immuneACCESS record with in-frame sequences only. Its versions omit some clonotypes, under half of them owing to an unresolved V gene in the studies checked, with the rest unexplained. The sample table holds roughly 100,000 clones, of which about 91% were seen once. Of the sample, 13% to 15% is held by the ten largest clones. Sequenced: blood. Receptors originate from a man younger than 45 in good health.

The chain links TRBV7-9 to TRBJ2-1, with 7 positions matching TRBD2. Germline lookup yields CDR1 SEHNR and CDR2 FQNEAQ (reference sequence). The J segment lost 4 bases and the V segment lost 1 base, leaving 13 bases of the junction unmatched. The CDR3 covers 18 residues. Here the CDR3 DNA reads TGTGCCAGCAGCTTAGGGTCGTCCGTAGCGGGTAGTTACAATGAGCAGTTCTTC. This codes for CASSLGSSVAGSYNEQFF.

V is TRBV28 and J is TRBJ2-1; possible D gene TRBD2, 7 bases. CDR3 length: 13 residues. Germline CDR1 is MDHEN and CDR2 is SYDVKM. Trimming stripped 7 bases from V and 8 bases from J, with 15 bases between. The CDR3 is CASTPGGRDEQFF. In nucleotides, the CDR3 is TGTGCCAGCACCCCGGGGGGCAGGGATGAGCAGTTCTTC.

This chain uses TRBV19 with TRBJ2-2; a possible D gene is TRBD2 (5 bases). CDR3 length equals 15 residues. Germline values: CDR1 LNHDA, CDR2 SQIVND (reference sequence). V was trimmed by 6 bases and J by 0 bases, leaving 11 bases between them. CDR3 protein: CASRSSVPNTGELFF. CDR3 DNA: TGTGCCAGTAGAAGTAGCGTACCGAACACCGGGGAGCTGTTTTTT.

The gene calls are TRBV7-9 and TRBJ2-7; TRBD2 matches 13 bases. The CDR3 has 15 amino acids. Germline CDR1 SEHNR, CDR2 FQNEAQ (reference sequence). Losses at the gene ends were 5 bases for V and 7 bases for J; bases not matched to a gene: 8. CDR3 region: CASSRTSGRALEQYF. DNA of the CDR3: TGTGCCAGCAGCCGAACTAGCGGGAGGGCCCTTGAGCAGTACTTC.

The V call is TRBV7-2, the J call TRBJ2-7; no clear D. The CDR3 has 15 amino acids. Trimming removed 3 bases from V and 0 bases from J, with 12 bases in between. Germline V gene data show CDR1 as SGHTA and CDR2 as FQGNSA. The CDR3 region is CASSFQLVTSYEQYF. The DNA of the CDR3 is TGTGCCAGCAGCTTCCAGTTGGTCACCTCCTACGAGCAGTACTTC.

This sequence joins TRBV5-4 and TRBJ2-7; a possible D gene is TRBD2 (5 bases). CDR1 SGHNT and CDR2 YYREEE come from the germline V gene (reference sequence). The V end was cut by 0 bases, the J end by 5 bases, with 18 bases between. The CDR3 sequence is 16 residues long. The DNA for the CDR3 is TGTGCCAGCAGCTTGGACACACCGGGATCACACGACGAGCAGTACTTC. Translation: CASSLDTPGSHDEQYF.